The rows below give T cell receptor beta chains drawn from one sample of a study of T-cell reconstitution after alpha-beta-depleted transplantation in children. TCRdb reprocessed the PCR reads with MiXCR, giving one entry per CDR3 protein. The sample lists 81,000 or so distinct CDR3 sequences; roughly 16% were seen once. Source: PBMCs, mostly from graft donor cells, taken 180 days after TCRalphabeta/CD19-depleted stem cell transplant. These receptors were collected from a male patient between 2 and 10 years old who had a stem cell transplant for acute lymphoblastic leukemia, so the T cells may come from the graft donor. The CDR3 runs from the conserved cysteine through the conserved F or W. A D gene is named only where the DNA matches it firmly. Size is omitted from some rows. Given values are once, few, many or a class for expanded clones.

>few|TRBV7-2|NA|TRBJ1-2
TGTGCCAGCACTAGAGGTGGCGGGGTTTTCTATGGCTACACCTTC
CASTRGGGVFYGYTF
>once|TRBV11-2|TRBD2|TRBJ2-3
TGTGCCAGCAGCGCCGGGCTAGCGGGGGGGCCGGTGCATACGCATTATTTT
CASSAGLAGGPVHTHYF
>many|TRBV20-1|NA|TRBJ1-1
TGCAGTGCTAGTATCTCAGAGAGGATGAACACTGAAGCTTTCTTT
CSASISERMNTEAFF
>few|TRBV20-1|TRBD2|TRBJ2-7
TGCAGTGCAGGCGGGGGGCTAGCCTACGAGCAGTACTTC
CSAGGGLAYEQYF
>few|TRBV7-2|NA|TRBJ1-5
TGTGCCAGCAGCGAATGGAGCAATCAGCCCCAGCATTTT
CASSEWSNQPQHF
>NA|TRBV20-1|TRBD2|TRBJ2-7
TGCAGTGCTAGAGATCCGGCGGGGGGATACTCCTACGAGCAGTACTTC
CSARDPAGGYSYEQYF
>few|TRBV5-1|TRBD1|TRBJ2-3
TGCGCCAGCAGTCGTGACAGGGGCACAGATACGCAGTATTTT
CASSRDRGTDTQYF
>NA|TRBV10-3|NA|TRBJ2-7
TGTGCCATCAGTTCCAGGGACTACGAGCAGTACTTC
CAISSRDYEQYF
>NA|TRBV12-3/TRBV12-4|TRBD1|TRBJ2-1
TGTGCCAGCAGGCCGGGACAGGGGTCAAATGAGCAGTTCTTC
CASRPGQGSNEQFF
>NA|TRBV6-2/TRBV6-3|TRBD2|TRBJ2-1
TGTGCCAGCAGCAGACGACTAGCGGGGGGGAACTACAATGAGCAGTTCTTC
CASSRRLAGGNYNEQFF
>NA|TRBV3-1|TRBD1|TRBJ2-2
TGTGCCAGCACCCAGGCCATGACAGGGGGCGACACCGGGGAGCTGTTTTTT
CASTQAMTGGDTGELFF
>NA|TRBV6-1|NA|TRBJ1-4
TGTGCCAGTTTGGGGTCAGGGGAGGGAGAAAAACTGTTTTTT
CASLGSGEGEKLFF
>few|TRBV29-1|NA|TRBJ1-4
TGCAGCGTCGTTTTGTCGTCTAATGAAAAACTGTTTTTT
CSVVLSSNEKLFF
>NA|TRBV3-1|NA|TRBJ1-5
TGTGCCAGCAGCCAAGGTCTGACAATCCACAATCAGCCCCAGCATTTT
CASSQGLTIHNQPQHF
>few|TRBV7-6|TRBD1|TRBJ2-7
TGTGCCAGCAGCTTAGTGAGCAGGGGGCTAGACGAGCAGTACTTC
CASSLVSRGLDEQYF
>few|TRBV3-1|NA|TRBJ2-4
TGTGCCAGCAGCCAGACCTCCAGGGGTGGAGACATTCAGTACTTC
CASSQTSRGGDIQYF
>few|TRBV4-3|NA|TRBJ2-2
TGCGCCAGCAGCCAAACCAACACCGGGGAGCTGTTTTTT
CASSQTNTGELFF
>medium-sized|TRBV5-1|TRBD2|TRBJ2-1
TGCGCCAGCAGCTTGTCCGGACTAGCGGGGGGAAATGAGCAGTTCTTC
CASSLSGLAGGNEQFF
>NA|TRBV27|TRBD2|TRBJ2-1
TGTGCCAGCAGCAAAACCCCCCCCTTAGCGGGGGGAATCAATGAGCAGTTCTTC
CASSKTPPLAGGINEQFF
>few|TRBV9|NA|TRBJ1-3
TGTGCCAGCAGCGGTAAGGACACCATATATTTT
CASSGKDTIYF
>NA|TRBV12-3/TRBV12-4|TRBD2|TRBJ2-1
TGTGCCAGCAGTCCAGGACTAGCGTTCCATGAGCAGTTCTTC
CASSPGLAFHEQFF
>few|TRBV12-3/TRBV12-4|NA|TRBJ1-2
TGTGCCAGCAGTTTAGGGTTCGGCCAGGGCGCTTATGGCTACACCTTC
CASSLGFGQGAYGYTF
>few|TRBV20-1|NA|TRBJ1-5
TGCAGTGCTAACCTTCCGGGACACCTTAGCAATCAGCCCCAGCATTTT
CSANLPGHLSNQPQHF
>NA|TRBV12-3/TRBV12-4|NA|TRBJ1-5
TGTGCCAGTACAAAGTCGGGGTTCGGGCAGCCCCAGCATTTT
CASTKSGFGQPQHF
>NA|TRBV7-2|NA|TRBJ2-5
TGTGCCAGCAGCTTAGTCTCAGGGGCTAATGCGGAGACCCAGTACTTC
CASSLVSGANAETQYF
>many|TRBV10-3|TRBD2|TRBJ2-3
TGTGCCATCAGTGAATCCCCCGGACTAGCGGGGGGGAGCACAGATACGCAGTATTTT
CAISESPGLAGGSTDTQYF
>NA|TRBV7-2|TRBD2|TRBJ2-3
TGTGCCAGCAGCTTCGCCGGAAGCGGGGGGGCCACAGATACGCAGTATTTT
CASSFAGSGGATDTQYF
>few|TRBV6-1|TRBD1|TRBJ1-5
TGTGCCAGCAGAGGGACAGGGCATCAGCCCCAGCATTTT
CASRGTGHQPQHF
>few|TRBV10-2|NA|TRBJ1-1
TGCGCCACTCGATCGGGTTTTGAGGGCACTGAAGCTTTCTTT
CATRSGFEGTEAFF
>NA|TRBV6-1|TRBD2|TRBJ2-7
TGTGCCAGCACCGAGGGACTAGCGGAACTCTACGAGCAGTACTTC
CASTEGLAELYEQYF
>NA|TRBV11-2|TRBD1|TRBJ1-2
TGTGCCAGCAGCTTAATACAACGGGACAGGGTAAAGGGCTATGGCTACACCTTC
CASSLIQRDRVKGYGYTF
>few|TRBV11-2|TRBD2|TRBJ2-2
TGTGCCAGCAGCTTAGAACTCGGGGGGGCATCTGGCGGGGAGCTGTTTTTT
CASSLELGGASGGELFF
>NA|TRBV15|NA|TRBJ1-5
TGTGCCACCAGCAGTGGCAGGGCCGATCAGCCCCAGCATTTT
CATSSGRADQPQHF